These T cell receptor beta chains were read from a single sample in a study of cytomegalovirus exposure and HLA in healthy donors. TCRdb's table, derived via immunoSEQ multiplex PCR, lists solely in-frame clones and lacks some. The data show 150,000 or so clones, approximately 90% seen once. Sequencing used PBMCs. Receptors were obtained from a woman between 25 and 40 years old in good health and CMV-seropositive. The CDR3 runs from the conserved cysteine through the conserved F or W. A D gene is named only where the DNA matches it firmly. The listing skips clone size in some rows; elsewhere it reads once, few, many or a size class.

clone size: -; J gene: TRBJ2-7; V gene: TRBV5-6; D gene: -; CDR3 DNA: TGTGCCAGCAGCTTTCCCGTGGCAGCGGCAGACTACGAGCAGTACTTC; CDR3 protein: CASSFPVAAADYEQYF
clone size: -; J gene: TRBJ2-1; V gene: TRBV7-6; D gene: -; CDR3 DNA: TGTGCCAGCAGCTCCTTGGGGCTCGACTACAATGAGCAGTTCTTC; CDR3 protein: CASSSLGLDYNEQFF
clone size: -; J gene: TRBJ2-1; V gene: TRBV6-5; D gene: TRBD1; CDR3 DNA: TGTGCCAGCACTTCCGGACAGGGGGAGCGGGAGCAGTTCTTC; CDR3 protein: CASTSGQGEREQFF
clone size: -; J gene: TRBJ1-1; V gene: TRBV6-6; D gene: -; CDR3 DNA: TGTGCCAGCAGCACTAGGAACACTGAAGCTTTCTTT; CDR3 protein: CASSTRNTEAFF
clone size: -; J gene: TRBJ2-5; V gene: TRBV9; D gene: -; CDR3 DNA: TGTGCCAGCAGCCCGGGACTCGGCCAAAAAGAGACCCAGTACTTC; CDR3 protein: CASSPGLGQKETQYF
clone size: -; J gene: TRBJ2-3; V gene: TRBV5-6; D gene: TRBD1; CDR3 DNA: TGTGCCAGCAGCCCCACAGGGGCAGGAGAGAGGTATTTT; CDR3 protein: CASSPTGAGERYF
clone size: -; J gene: TRBJ2-7; V gene: TRBV10-3; D gene: -; CDR3 DNA: TGTGCCATCAGTGCAACTAGCTACGAGCAGTACTTC; CDR3 protein: CAISATSYEQYF
clone size: -; J gene: TRBJ1-6; V gene: TRBV6-5; D gene: -; CDR3 DNA: TGTGCCAGCAGTTACATAGAGGATTCACCCCTCCACTTT; CDR3 protein: CASSYIEDSPLHF
clone size: -; J gene: TRBJ2-7; V gene: TRBV5-8; D gene: -; CDR3 DNA: TGTGCCAGCAGCTTGGGACGAACTAGCTTCGACGAGCAGTACTTC; CDR3 protein: CASSLGRTSFDEQYF
clone size: -; J gene: TRBJ2-7; V gene: TRBV11-2; D gene: -; CDR3 DNA: TGTGCCAGCAGCTTAGTGGGGGGGCCGTACGAGCAGTACTTC; CDR3 protein: CASSLVGGPYEQYF
clone size: -; J gene: TRBJ2-5; V gene: TRBV29-1; D gene: TRBD2; CDR3 DNA: TGCAGCGTTGACACTAGCGGGGGCTCAGAGACCCAGTACTTC; CDR3 protein: CSVDTSGGSETQYF
clone size: -; J gene: TRBJ2-5; V gene: TRBV6-1; D gene: TRBD1; CDR3 DNA: TGTGCCAGCAGGCAGGGGGCTGAAGAGACCCAGTACTTC; CDR3 protein: CASRQGAEETQYF
clone size: -; J gene: TRBJ2-7; V gene: TRBV20-1; D gene: -; CDR3 DNA: TGCAGTGCTAGACCTCGTCGCGAGCAGTACTTC; CDR3 protein: CSARPRREQYF
clone size: few; J gene: TRBJ2-4; V gene: TRBV7-2; D gene: TRBD2; CDR3 DNA: TGTGCCAGCAGCCCCGCGGCTAGCGGGGGAAACATTCAGTACTTC; CDR3 protein: CASSPAASGGNIQYF
clone size: -; J gene: TRBJ2-2; V gene: TRBV5-1; D gene: TRBD1; CDR3 DNA: TGCGCCAGCAGCGGAAGGACAGGCTCCGCGAACACCGGGGAGCTGTTTTTT; CDR3 protein: CASSGRTGSANTGELFF
clone size: -; J gene: TRBJ2-1; V gene: TRBV2; D gene: TRBD1; CDR3 DNA: TGTGCCAGCAGTGCTGAGACAGGGACACACAATGAGCAGTTCTTC; CDR3 protein: CASSAETGTHNEQFF
clone size: -; J gene: TRBJ1-4; V gene: TRBV6-5; D gene: -; CDR3 DNA: TGTGCCAGCAGTTACTCGGGGGGTTCGGAAAAACTGTTTTTT; CDR3 protein: CASSYSGGSEKLFF
clone size: -; J gene: TRBJ2-1; V gene: TRBV28; D gene: -; CDR3 DNA: TGTGCCAGCGCCGCGGTCGGGGAGCAGTTCTTC; CDR3 protein: CASAAVGEQFF
clone size: -; J gene: TRBJ1-2; V gene: TRBV27; D gene: -; CDR3 DNA: TGTGCCAGCAGTTTTGGGGGAGTGCGGGGGAGCTACACCTTC; CDR3 protein: CASSFGGVRGSYTF
clone size: -; J gene: TRBJ2-7; V gene: TRBV6-1; D gene: -; CDR3 DNA: TGTGCCAGCAGTGATCGCCCCGGGGGACCTCTGGGCTACGAGCAGTACTTC; CDR3 protein: CASSDRPGGPLGYEQYF
clone size: -; J gene: TRBJ1-2; V gene: TRBV29-1; D gene: -; CDR3 DNA: TGCAGCGGGGGTAACAGGAGAGGCTACACCTTC; CDR3 protein: CSGGNRRGYTF
clone size: -; J gene: TRBJ2-1; V gene: TRBV4-2; D gene: -; CDR3 DNA: TGTGCCAGCAGCCAAGATCGGGTAGCGGTTTCCTACAATGAGCAGTTCTTC; CDR3 protein: CASSQDRVAVSYNEQFF
clone size: -; J gene: TRBJ1-5; V gene: TRBV7-8; D gene: -; CDR3 DNA: TGTGCCAGCAGCTTAGTACAGGGTGTTTCGGCGCCCCAGCATTTT; CDR3 protein: CASSLVQGVSAPQHF